The 27 T cell receptor beta chains below were found in one sample sequenced in a study of T cell repertoires in cytomegalovirus infection (dated by TCRdb to the late 2010s). Sequencing used an Illumina HiSeq 1500. TCRdb took the public reads, trimmed them with fastp at Q25, ran MiXCR for clone calling and kept in-frame beta chains. Each CDR3 protein gets just one entry, which takes the most common genes and DNA from the rows behind it. Here the sample has around 450,000 distinct CDR3 sequences; 31% occur a single time. The ten largest clones add up to around 13% of the sample. Sequencing input: PBMCs. These receptors originate from a human donor in good health (CMV status not recorded). Some clones in this sample may be carry-over from other donors' samples.

This chain joins TRBV2 and TRBJ1-4; D is uncertain. Germline values: CDR1 SNHLY, CDR2 FYNNEI. Trimming took off 6 bases at V and 2 bases at J, with 7 bases between the two ends. This CDR3 has 13 amino acids. CDR3 sequence (DNA): TGTGCCAGCAGGCCAGGCACTAATGAAAAACTGTTTTTT. The encoded protein is CASRPGTNEKLFF.

The V call is TRBV5-4, the J call TRBJ1-3; perhaps TRBD1 as D (5 bases). This CDR3 has 16 amino acids. In germline, CDR1 is SGHNT, CDR2 YYREEE (reference sequence). Trimming shortened V by 4 bases and J by 9 bases, and 23 bases separated the two germline ends. The chain's CDR3 is CASSLTTGAPRSTIYF. In DNA, the CDR3 is TGTGCCAGCAGCCTGACCACCGGGGCCCCGAGGAGCACCATATATTTT.

V and J are TRBV12-3 or TRBV12-4 and TRBJ2-1, with D tentatively TRBD1 (6 bases). The CDR3 loop spans 14 amino acids. The V and J ends lost 3 bases and 6 bases respectively, with 12 bases between them. CDR3 residues: CASSFADSFNEQFF. Written as DNA, the CDR3 is TGTGCCAGCAGTTTTGCGGACAGTTTCAATGAGCAGTTCTTC.

This clonotype was seen more than once but under ten times. DNA of the CDR3: TGTGCCAGCAGTTTATATAGGGGACATAGCACAGATACGCAGTATTTT. It translates to CASSLYRGHSTDTQYF. The rearrangement uses TRBV12-3 or TRBV12-4 and TRBJ2-3; weak D call: TRBD1 (6 bases). This CDR3 is built from 16 residues. Trimming removed 2 bases at V and 0 bases at J, with 12 bases between.

Comment on this clonotype: The junction and the germline gene differ at one end; a read error may be behind it. The V gene is TRBV19, the J gene TRBJ1-1; no definite D call. CDR1 and CDR2 from the germline V gene are LNHDA and SQIVND (reference sequence). This CDR3 contains 12 residues. The CDR3 DNA reads TGTGCTAGTAGTATGGGGTACACTGAATCTTTCTTT. Its translation is CASSMGYTESFF.

This clonotype was found a few times. This rearrangement joins TRBV14 to TRBJ2-7, with D unresolved. Trimming stripped 1 base from V and 6 bases from J, with 4 bases between. CDR1 is SGHDN and CDR2 is FVKESK in the germline V gene. The CDR3 covers 11 residues. The CDR3 DNA reads as TGTGCCAGCAGCCAAGGTTTCGAGCAGTACTTC. This translates into CASSQGFEQYF.

The chain links TRBV29-1 to TRBJ2-3; D not certain. CDR3 length: 15 residues. The germline V gene has CDR1 SQVTM and CDR2 ANQGSEA. V lost 8 bases to trimming and J lost 1 base, with 19 bases between them. CDR3 loop: CSTVGGGGGTDTQYF. The CDR3 region has the DNA TGCAGCACCGTCGGTGGTGGCGGTGGCACAGATACGCAGTATTTT.

Comments on this clonotype: This is likely a read error, given that the CDR3 carries no conserved phenylalanine or tryptophan at its end. The DNA is left out, because the CDR3 cannot be placed on it with certainty; the CDR3 is given as TCRdb lists it. The chain uses TRBV20-1 and TRBJ2-1; the D call in the table, TRBD2, was not verified against the DNA. The germline V gene encodes CDR1 DFQATT and CDR2 SNEGSKA (reference sequence). The CDR3 extends over 14 residues, inclusive of both ends. This chain's CDR3 is CSARTSGATLGQLL.

This clonotype was seen a few times. In DNA form, the CDR3 reads TGTGCCAGCAGTTACTCGGACGGCTACGAGCAGTACTTC. Translation gives CASSYSDGYEQYF. This chain joins TRBV6-6 and TRBJ2-7; unclear D gene. Between the trimmed V and J ends, which lost 0 bases and 3 bases, there was a span of 6 bases. The CDR3 totals 13 residues. Germline V gives CDR1 MNHNY, CDR2 SVGAGI (reference sequence).

This clonotype was seen a handful of times. The rearrangement links TRBV12-3 or TRBV12-4 to TRBJ2-2, with D possibly being TRBD2 (6 bases). Trimming left V 6 bases short and J 6 bases short, with 20 bases between. This CDR3 spans 16 amino acids. The CDR3 sequence is CASRNSRGTWAGELFF. CDR3 nucleotide sequence: TGTGCCAGCAGGAACTCTCGGGGGACGTGGGCCGGGGAGCTGTTTTTT.

This clonotype was seen a few times. An end of the junction does not agree with germline; a read error may underlie this. The V gene is TRBV11-3, the J gene TRBJ1-1; D is perhaps TRBD1 (6 bases). This CDR3 contains 12 residues. Germline V gene lookup returns CDR1 SGHNT and CDR2 YENEEA. Here the CDR3 DNA reads TGTGCCAACAGCTTAGGGGGCACTGAAGCTTTCTTT. Its translation: CANSLGGTEAFF. The full variable domain, with the rest looked up from reference TRBV11-3 and TRBJ1-1, is EAGVVQSPRYKIIEKKQPVAFWCNPISGHNTLYWYLQNLGQGPELLIRYENEEAVDDSQLPKDRFSAERLKGVDSTLKIQPAELGDSAVYLCANSLGGTEAFFGQGTRLTVV.

This chain uses TRBV3-1 with TRBJ1-2; D is unresolved. Germline-derived CDR1 and CDR2 are LGHDT and YNNKEL (reference sequence). V was trimmed by 3 bases and J by 6 bases, leaving 8 bases between them. This CDR3 contains 12 residues. CDR3 coding DNA: TGTGCCAGCAGCCACCGAGAAGATGGCTACACCTTC. This encodes CASSHREDGYTF.

This chain uses TRBV6-5 with TRBJ1-5; D gene unclear. From germline, CDR1 is MNHEY and CDR2 SVGAGI. The V gene lost 0 bases and the J gene lost 6 bases, with 6 bases spanning the gap. This CDR3 contains 13 residues. This CDR3 reads CASSYSRSQPQHF. Here the CDR3 DNA reads TGTGCCAGCAGTTACTCCCGCAGTCAGCCCCAGCATTTT.

The CDR3 nucleotides are TGTGCCAGCAGCCCGAGGCTCCAGGGTATAGGTGGCTACACCTTC. Protein: CASSPRLQGIGGYTF. The chain is built from TRBV2 and TRBJ1-2; a weak D match, TRBD1 (5 bases). V lost 6 bases and J lost 7, with 21 bases in between. CDR1 SNHLY and CDR2 FYNNEI come from the germline V gene. This CDR3 comprises 15 residues. The full variable domain, its missing parts supplied by reference TRBV2 and TRBJ1-2, is EPEVTQTPSHQVTQMGQEVILRCVPISNHLYFYWYRQILGQKVEFLVSFYNNEISEKSEIFDDQFSVERPDGSNFTLKIRSTKLEDSAMYFCASSPRLQGIGGYTFGSGTRLTVV.

The rearrangement uses TRBV7-2 and TRBJ2-4; D not certain. Trimming pared 5 bases from V and 6 bases from J, leaving 8 bases between. The CDR3 covers 12 residues. Germline V gene data show CDR1 as SGHTA and CDR2 as FQGNSA. Here the CDR3 reads CASSGGRNIQYF. CDR3 sequence (DNA): TGTGCCAGCAGCGGTGGCAGAAACATTCAGTACTTC.

CDR3 DNA sequence: TGTGCCAGCAGCTCCCCGGGACTACCCGGTTGGGAGCAGTACTTC. Protein: CASSSPGLPGWEQYF. The V and J genes are TRBV7-2 and TRBJ2-7; 7 bases match TRBD2. Germline V gives CDR1 SGHTA, CDR2 FQGNSA. The CDR3 runs 15 residues. Trimming cost V 4 bases and J 7 bases; bases outside gene matches: 13.

The V and J genes are TRBV11-2 and TRBJ1-2; 7 bases are shared with TRBD1. CDR1 is SGHAT, CDR2 FQNNGV, per germline. This CDR3 has 16 amino acids. V shed 5 bases, J shed 4 bases, and the junction held 13 bases outside the gene matches. The CDR3 protein is CASSLPRQGLGYGYTF. The CDR3 DNA follows: TGTGCCAGCAGCCTGCCGCGACAGGGATTAGGCTATGGCTACACCTTC.

This clonotype has just a few counts. CDR3 in amino acids: CASQGWGGENTEAFF. CDR3 bases: TGTGCCAGTCAGGGGTGGGGGGGAGAGAACACTGAAGCTTTCTTT. This chain connects TRBV27 to TRBJ1-1; possible D gene TRBD1, 6 bases. The V end lost 9 bases, the J end lost 1 base, and 18 bases lay between the germline ends. Germline CDR1 reads MNHEY; CDR2 reads SMNVEV (reference sequence). This CDR3 region has 15 residues.

Concerning this clonotype itself: In this CDR3 the conserved last residue, phenylalanine or tryptophan, is missing, so a read error is likely. The chain carries TRBV7-2 and TRBJ1-4; D unclear. This CDR3 contains 14 residues. Germline-derived CDR1 and CDR2 are SGHTA and FQGNSA. CDR3 protein: CDSSLGGLGAKLFL. The CDR3 nucleotides are TGTGACAGCAGCTTAGGAGGGTTGGGTGCAAAACTGTTTTTG.

The J gene is TRBJ1-3, the V gene TRBV29-1; D not resolved. The length of the CDR3 is 14 residues. V was clipped by 7 bases and J by 0 bases, with 13 bases between them. CDR1 is SQVTM and CDR2 is ANQGSEA in the germline V gene. The CDR3 DNA reads TGCAGCGCACACTCAAGACTCTCTGGAAACACCATATATTTT. The encoded protein is CSAHSRLSGNTIYF.

The sample holds many counts of this clonotype. The chain employs TRBV24-1 and TRBJ1-4, with D perhaps TRBD1 (5 bases). The CDR3 sequence is 15 residues long. V was clipped by 3 bases and J by 8 bases, with 15 bases between them. Germline loops: CDR1 KGHDR, CDR2 SFDVKD. The CDR3 here is CATSDPRDRREKLFF. DNA for the CDR3: TGTGCCACCAGTGATCCCCGGGACCGGAGGGAAAAACTGTTTTTT.

This chain joins TRBV7-9 and TRBJ1-1, with D maybe TRBD1 (5 bases). The CDR3 runs to 15 residues. The V and J ends lost 0 bases and 9 bases respectively, with 17 bases between them. CDR1 SEHNR and CDR2 FQNEAQ come from the germline V gene (reference sequence). The CDR3 is CASSLAQILGGKAFF. CDR3 DNA: TGTGCCAGCAGCTTAGCGCAGATTTTGGGGGGTAAAGCTTTCTTT.

This clonotype showed up many times. The rearrangement links TRBV7-2 to TRBJ1-5; tentative D call: TRBD1 (5 bases). Germline values: CDR1 SGHTA, CDR2 FQGNSA. V was shortened by 1 base and J by 6 bases, with 10 bases between the two germline ends. The CDR3 is made up of 14 amino acids. The CDR3 sequence: CASSLETRAQPQHF. The CDR3 DNA reads TGTGCCAGCAGCTTAGAAACCAGGGCTCAGCCCCAGCATTTT. The full variable domain, with the rest looked up from reference TRBV7-2 and TRBJ1-5, is GAGVSQSPSNKVTEKGKDVELRCDPISGHTALYWYRQSLGQGLEFLIYFQGNSAPDKSGLPSDRFSAERTGGSVSTLTIQRTQQEDSAVYLCASSLETRAQPQHFGDGTRLSIL.

The rearrangement links TRBV2 to TRBJ2-5, with 16 bases aligning to TRBD2. J was trimmed by 5 bases and V by 6 bases; bases with no gene match: 6. The CDR3 loop spans 16 amino acids. CDR1 and CDR2 from the germline V gene are SNHLY and FYNNEI. CDR3 loop: CASRKGLAGGRETQYF. As DNA, the CDR3 is TGTGCCAGCAGGAAGGGACTAGCGGGGGGGCGCGAGACCCAGTACTTC.

In this sample, this clonotype turned up a few times. V gene TRBV6-1 combines with J gene TRBJ1-1; D unclear. Trimming removed 6 bases at V and 3 bases at J, with 14 bases between. Germline values: CDR1 MNHNS, CDR2 SASEGT. The CDR3 has 14 residues. Here the CDR3 DNA reads TGTGCCAGCAGCTTCGTATCGGCGGACACTGAAGCTTTCTTT. Translated, it gives CASSFVSADTEAFF.

This clonotype was picked up many times. One junction end does not reproduce the germline sequence, and a read error may be involved. This sequence joins TRBV7-7 and TRBJ2-1; the D gene is possibly TRBD1 (5 bases). From germline, CDR1 is SSHAT and CDR2 FNYEAQ (reference sequence). CDR3 length: 14 amino acids. CDR3 sequence: CASSPQGSYNEQFF. The CDR3, as DNA: TGTGCTAGCAGCCCCCAGGGCTCCTACAATGAGCAGTTCTTC.

The DNA of the CDR3 is TGTGCCAGCAGCTTCCTTGGGGGAGAAGACAATGAGCAGTTCTTC. Residues: CASSFLGGEDNEQFF. The chain uses TRBV28 and TRBJ2-1; D may match TRBD1 or TRBD2 (5 bases each). Trimming shortened V by 6 bases and J by 5 bases, and 17 bases separated the two germline ends. This CDR3 is built from 15 residues. From germline, CDR1 is MDHEN and CDR2 SYDVKM.